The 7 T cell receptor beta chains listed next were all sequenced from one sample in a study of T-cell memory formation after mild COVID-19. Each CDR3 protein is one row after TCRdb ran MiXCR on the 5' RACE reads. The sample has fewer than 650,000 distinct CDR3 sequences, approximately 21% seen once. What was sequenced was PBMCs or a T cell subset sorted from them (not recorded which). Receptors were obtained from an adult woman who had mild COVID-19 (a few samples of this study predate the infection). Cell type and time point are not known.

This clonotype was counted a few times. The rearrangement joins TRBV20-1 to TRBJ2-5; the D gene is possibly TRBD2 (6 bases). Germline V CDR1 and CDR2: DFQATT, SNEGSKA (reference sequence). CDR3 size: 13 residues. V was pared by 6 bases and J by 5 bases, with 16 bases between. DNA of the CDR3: TGCAGTGCGCACGTCGGCCGGGGGGAGACCCAGTACTTC. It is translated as CSAHVGRGETQYF.

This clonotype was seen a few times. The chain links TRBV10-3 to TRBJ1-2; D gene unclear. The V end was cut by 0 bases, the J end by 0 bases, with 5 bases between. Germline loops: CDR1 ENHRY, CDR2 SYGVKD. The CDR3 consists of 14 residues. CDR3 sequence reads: CAISESTANYGYTF. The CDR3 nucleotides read TGTGCCATCAGTGAGTCAACAGCTAACTATGGCTACACCTTC.

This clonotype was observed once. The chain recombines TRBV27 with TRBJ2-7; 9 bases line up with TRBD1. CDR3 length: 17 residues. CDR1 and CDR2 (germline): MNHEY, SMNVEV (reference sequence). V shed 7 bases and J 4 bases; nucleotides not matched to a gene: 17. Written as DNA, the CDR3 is TGTGCCAGCAACAGATCCCCCCCTGGGACAGGGATATACGAGCAGTACTTC. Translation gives CASNRSPPGTGIYEQYF.

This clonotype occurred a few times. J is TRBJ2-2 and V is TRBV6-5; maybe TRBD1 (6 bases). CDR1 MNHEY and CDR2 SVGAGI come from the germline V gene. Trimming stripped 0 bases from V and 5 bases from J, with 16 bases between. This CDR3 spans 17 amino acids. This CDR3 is CASSYSSSQGRTGELFF. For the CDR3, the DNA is TGTGCCAGCAGTTACTCATCTTCGCAGGGGAGAACCGGGGAGCTGTTTTTT.

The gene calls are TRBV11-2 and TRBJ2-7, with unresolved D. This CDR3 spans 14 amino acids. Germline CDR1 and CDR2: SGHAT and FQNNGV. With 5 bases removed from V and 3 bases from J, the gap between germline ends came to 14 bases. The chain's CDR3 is CASSPRAGLYEQYF. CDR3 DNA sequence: TGTGCCAGCAGCCCCCGGGCAGGTCTCTACGAGCAGTACTTC. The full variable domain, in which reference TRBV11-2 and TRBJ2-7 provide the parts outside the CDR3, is EAGVAQSPRYKIIEKRQSVAFWCNPISGHATLYWYQQILGQGPKLLIQFQNNGVVDDSQLPKDRFSAERLKGVDSTLKIQPAKLEDSAVYLCASSPRAGLYEQYFGPGTRLTVT.

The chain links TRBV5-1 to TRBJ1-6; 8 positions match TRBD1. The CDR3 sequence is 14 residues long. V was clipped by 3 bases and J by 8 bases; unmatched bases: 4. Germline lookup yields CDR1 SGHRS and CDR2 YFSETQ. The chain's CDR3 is CASSSGQEYSPLHF. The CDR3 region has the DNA TGCGCCAGCAGCTCGGGACAGGAGTATTCACCCCTCCACTTT. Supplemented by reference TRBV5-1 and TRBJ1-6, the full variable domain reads KAGVTQTPRYLIKTRGQQVTLSCSPISGHRSVSWYQQTPGQGLQFLFEYFSETQRNKGNFPGRFSGRQFSNSRSEMNVSTLELGDSALYLCASSSGQEYSPLHFGNGTRLTVT.

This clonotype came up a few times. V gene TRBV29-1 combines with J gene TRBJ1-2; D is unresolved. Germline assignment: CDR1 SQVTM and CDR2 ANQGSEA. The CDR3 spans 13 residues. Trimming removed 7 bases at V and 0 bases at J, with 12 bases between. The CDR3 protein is CSARTGSNYGYTF. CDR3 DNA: TGCAGCGCACGGACCGGGTCTAACTATGGCTACACCTTC.